This T cell receptor (beta chain) was recorded in a study of cytotoxic CD8 clonotypes in ibrutinib-treated CLL. Points from the study as a whole: Against age-matched healthy donors, baseline clonality ran higher and tracked circulating CD8+ T-cell counts. Clonotypes that were public were uncommon, and they contracted or stayed stable on treatment.

Only in-frame clones appear in the TCRdb table, and some are missing; sequencing was by immunoSEQ multiplex PCR. The sample holds about 40,000 clones, roughly 65% seen once. V gave up 0 bases and J gave up 4 bases, with 2 bases separating them. Germline assignment: CDR1 SGHNT and CDR2 YYREEE (reference sequence). The CDR3 is 11 amino acids. As regards this clone: What it binds is not known.

The TCR sequence derives from a human donor with chronic lymphocytic leukemia. The chain has TRBV5-4 and TRBJ2-7; no reliable D call. The sequencing here drew on PBMCs, taken at disease progression, from a patient treated with ibrutinib. CDR3 region: CASSLAYEQYF. As DNA, the CDR3 is TGTGCCAGCAGCTTGGCTTACGAGCAGTACTTC.